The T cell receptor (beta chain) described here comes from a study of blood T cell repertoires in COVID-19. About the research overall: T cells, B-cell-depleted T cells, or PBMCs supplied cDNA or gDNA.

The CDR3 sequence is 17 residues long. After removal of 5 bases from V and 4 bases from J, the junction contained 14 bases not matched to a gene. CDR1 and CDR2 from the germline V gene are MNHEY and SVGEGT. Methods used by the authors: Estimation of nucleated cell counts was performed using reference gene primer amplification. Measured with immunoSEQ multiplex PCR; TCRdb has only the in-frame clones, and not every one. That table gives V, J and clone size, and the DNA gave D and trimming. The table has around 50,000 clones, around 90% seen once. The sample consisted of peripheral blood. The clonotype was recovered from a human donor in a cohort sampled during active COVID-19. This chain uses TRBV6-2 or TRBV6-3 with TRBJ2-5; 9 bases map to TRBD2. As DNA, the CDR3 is TGTGCCAGCAGTCCGCGCCTAGCGGGATACGGGGGAGAGACCCAGTACTTC. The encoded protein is CASSPRLAGYGGETQYF.